This is a list of T cell receptor beta chains from one sample in a study of cytotoxic CD8 clonotypes in ibrutinib-treated CLL. The method was immunoSEQ multiplex PCR; TCRdb's version includes in-frame clones alone and lacks a portion of them. The sample includes about 150,000 clones, about 75% of them seen just once. Sample: PBMCs, taken after 24 months of ibrutinib treatment. The receptors were sampled from a human donor with chronic lymphocytic leukemia. The CDR3 runs from the conserved cysteine through the conserved F or W. The D gene is left open where the match is weak. A clone size is listed for some rows: how often the clone was seen (once, few, many), or a class if it is expanded.

abundance	d_gene	v_gene	j_gene	CDR3aa	CDR3nt
.	.	TRBV18	TRBJ1-5	CASRSGAYSNQPQHF	TGTGCCAGCCGGAGCGGTGCCTATAGCAATCAGCCCCAGCATTTT
.	.	TRBV5-5	TRBJ1-1	CASSVLVLGTEAFF	TGTGCCAGCAGTGTTTTGGTGCTGGGCACTGAAGCTTTCTTT
.	TRBD1	TRBV27	TRBJ1-2	CASSRRQGGLRYGYTF	TGTGCCAGCAGCCGTCGACAGGGGGGATTGCGGTATGGCTACACCTTC
.	.	TRBV7-8	TRBJ2-7	CASSRRWSYEQYF	TGTGCCAGCAGCAGGCGGTGGTCCTACGAGCAGTACTTC
.	.	TRBV30	TRBJ1-1	CAWRGYTEAFF	TGTGCCTGGAGGGGGTACACTGAAGCTTTCTTT
.	.	TRBV9	TRBJ1-1	CASTRGGAFF	TGTGCCAGCACCCGGGGGGGGGCTTTCTTT
.	TRBD1	TRBV28	TRBJ1-6	CASSYRTGGRNSPLHF	TGTGCCAGCAGTTATAGAACAGGGGGACGGAATTCACCCCTCCACTTT
.	TRBD1	TRBV4-3	TRBJ2-1	CASSQDLGGTGYNEQFF	TGCGCCAGCAGCCAAGATCTGGGGGGGACAGGGTACAATGAGCAGTTCTTC
.	.	TRBV30	TRBJ1-5	CAWSTGWGNQPQHF	TGTGCCTGGAGTACGGGATGGGGCAATCAGCCCCAGCATTTT
.	.	TRBV27	TRBJ1-5	CASSFVGNQPQHF	TGTGCCAGCAGCTTCGTTGGCAATCAGCCCCAGCATTTT
.	.	TRBV9	TRBJ2-1	CASSVGPSPPDNEQFF	TGTGCCAGCAGCGTAGGTCCTAGCCCCCCGGACAATGAGCAGTTCTTC
few	.	TRBV5-1	TRBJ2-4	CASSLGRAGPNIQYF	TGCGCCAGCAGCTTGGGGCGGGCAGGTCCAAACATTCAGTACTTC
.	TRBD2	TRBV18	TRBJ2-7	CASSGSGGSSYEQYF	TGTGCCAGCTCCGGCAGCGGGGGGAGCTCCTACGAGCAGTACTTC
.	.	TRBV5-4	TRBJ1-2	CASSLTGGYTF	TGTGCCAGCAGCTTGACGGGGGGCTACACCTTC
few	TRBD1	TRBV19	TRBJ1-2	CASSTTGGAGGYTF	TGTGCCAGTAGTACTACAGGGGGCGCGGGCGGCTACACCTTC
.	.	TRBV5-8	TRBJ2-2	CASSLVRPPNTGELFF	TGTGCCAGCAGCTTGGTCAGGCCACCGAACACCGGGGAGCTGTTTTTT
.	.	TRBV27	TRBJ2-5	CASSLEPGETQYF	TGTGCCAGCAGTTTGGAACCGGGGGAGACCCAGTACTTC
few	.	TRBV5-1	TRBJ1-6	CASSLGGRDSPLHF	TGCGCCAGCAGCTTAGGCGGCCGGGATTCACCCCTCCACTTT
.	.	TRBV28	TRBJ2-1	CASSLAGPIYNEQFF	TGTGCCAGCAGTTTGGCAGGGCCTATCTACAATGAGCAGTTCTTC
.	.	TRBV28	TRBJ1-2	CASMVPGTYGYTF	TGTGCCAGCATGGTCCCAGGGACGTATGGCTACACCTTC
few	.	TRBV19	TRBJ1-2	CASSPRRLYGYTF	TGTGCCAGTAGTCCCCGGCGCCTCTATGGCTACACCTTC
.	TRBD1	TRBV10-3	TRBJ2-7	CAISPGQTYEQYF	TGTGCCATCAGCCCGGGACAGACGTACGAGCAGTACTTC
many	.	TRBV18	TRBJ1-1	CASSPTLNTEAFF	TGTGCCAGCTCGCCTACCCTGAACACTGAAGCTTTCTTT
few	TRBD1	TRBV19	TRBJ2-7	CASRGAPGQGDEQYF	TGTGCCAGTAGGGGGGCCCCGGGACAGGGGGACGAGCAGTACTTC
.	.	TRBV6-1	TRBJ2-2	CASSVGRGYTGELFF	TGTGCCAGCAGTGTAGGGCGGGGATACACCGGGGAGCTGTTTTTT
many	.	TRBV5-1	TRBJ2-7	CASSSERAGYEQYF	TGCGCCAGCAGCTCGGAGCGGGCAGGCTACGAGCAGTACTTC
.	.	TRBV5-6	TRBJ2-7	CASSLENEQYF	TGTGCCAGCAGCCTGGAGAACGAGCAGTACTTC
.	TRBD1	TRBV5-1	TRBJ1-1	CASSLGTGEAFF	TGCGCCAGCAGCTTGGGGACAGGTGAAGCTTTCTTT
.	.	TRBV19	TRBJ2-7	CASSMGGRSSYEQYF	TGTGCCAGTAGTATGGGAGGCAGGAGCTCCTACGAGCAGTACTTC
few	.	TRBV7-2	TRBJ2-4	CASSLAGGNIQYF	TGTGCCAGCAGCTTAGCGGGGGGAAACATTCAGTACTTC
.	.	TRBV6-5	TRBJ1-2	CASSYSGFYGYTF	TGTGCCAGCAGTTACTCGGGGTTCTATGGCTACACCTTC
.	.	TRBV4-2	TRBJ2-3	CASSQDWGGRGGDTQYF	TGTGCCAGCAGCCAAGATTGGGGGGGCCGGGGAGGAGATACGCAGTATTTT
.	TRBD1	TRBV13	TRBJ2-7	CASSLGVRGLYEQYF	TGTGCCAGCAGCTTAGGCGTCAGGGGGTTGTACGAGCAGTACTTC
.	.	TRBV30	TRBJ1-3	CAWSPPPQRTIYF	TGTGCCTGGAGCCCACCGCCCCAGCGGACCATATATTTT
.	.	TRBV25-1	TRBJ1-5	CASSESGGGPGQPQHF	TGTGCCAGCAGTGAATCGGGGGGCGGCCCCGGTCAGCCCCAGCATTTT
many	.	TRBV21-1	TRBJ2-7	CASAPGEQYF	TGTGCCAGCGCCCCGGGGGAGCAGTACTTC
.	.	TRBV10-3	TRBJ2-2	CATRAGSNTGELFF	TGTGCCACCCGTGCGGGGTCGAACACCGGGGAGCTGTTTTTT